The entry below gives a single T cell receptor beta chain sequence along with its context. Its specific antigen is unknown. The sample holds no much larger clone one base away, and base qualities are not on file. This sample was taken from a study of CD8 T cells in Susac syndrome (dated by TCRdb to between 2019 and 2020). Background for the entire study: Whether CD8+ T cell activation and differentiation in Susac syndrome was antigen driven was tested using repertoire sequencing. CD8+ T cell repertoire clonality was compared between more than ten healthy donors, around 14 Susac syndrome patients and roughly 15 multiple sclerosis patients.

V and J are trimmed by 5 bases and 0 bases, and the gene matches miss 15 bases of the junction. The CDR3 starts with the cysteine, ends with the phenylalanine, and has 19 residues. Just the 57-base CDR3 DNA is kept, in frame starting at base 1. The germline V gene (reference sequence) sets CDR1 to LNHDA and CDR2 to SQIVND. Broad study findings and their caveats: The study acknowledged that relatively few individuals were included in the TCR sequencing and HLA analysis.

RNA was extracted with the RNeasy kit and 0.5 to 1 ug was reverse transcribed using random hexamers. The immunoSEQ multiplex PCR assay, which covers 54 Vbeta and 13 Jbeta segments, was used to amplify TCR beta CDR3 regions. PCR amplification bias was corrected by using a synthetic template baseline for primer optimization and computational correction. In the source study's methods: Only productive sequences were kept, with reads annotated to V, D and J genes according to IMGT and analyzed in immunoSEQ Analyzer. Clonality was computed as one minus Shannon entropy normalized by log2 of the number of productive unique sequences. Public and private clones were assessed among the 100 most prevalent clones of each patient and control. A clone was defined as Susac-specific if it was absent from the healthy and MS cohorts, from around 960 published viral clones and from other ImmuneACCESS disease sequences. TCRdb cleaned the public reads at Q25 with fastp, built clones with MiXCR and kept in-frame beta chains. Every CDR3 protein is listed once, alongside the most common genes and DNA of its rows. TCRdb's processing, not the authors', yielded these V and J calls. This sample comprises about 180,000 distinct CDR3 sequences, around 96% of them detected only once. The ten largest account for about 0.16% of the sample.

Peripheral blood CD8+ and CD4+ T cells from healthy donors, Susac syndrome patients and multiple sclerosis patients were profiled using high-throughput TCR beta sequencing. The multiple sclerosis controls were treatment-naive patients whose relapsing-remitting disease, either stable or active, fulfilled the revised McDonald criteria. Bulk CD8+ and CD4+ T cells were purified by magnetic negative isolation, whereas CD8+ TEMRA cells were enriched by FACS. Blood was collected in EDTA tubes and processed within 24 hours, with PBMCs isolated through density gradient centrifugation. PBMCs destined for TCR sequencing were cryopreserved in liquid nitrogen and later thawed in a 37 °C water bath. Purity of sorted or isolated CD4+, CD8+ and CD8+ TEMRA cells was at least 90%.

Rearrangement joined TRBV19 to TRBJ2-1, and TRBD2 matches 8 of the central bases. The clonotype comes from a human donor with multiple sclerosis. Specimen: CD8+ T cells from PBMCs. The encoded CDR3 is CASSFERERDSSSYNEQFF. The DNA sequence is TGTGCCAGTAGTTTCGAGCGGGAGCGGGATTCTAGCTCCTACAATGAGCAGTTCTTC. Reference TRBV19 and TRBJ2-1 genes cover what lies past the CDR3, so the full variable domain is DGGITQSPKYLFRKEGQNVTLSCEQNLNHDAMYWYRQDPGQGLRLIYYSQIVNDFQKGDIAEGYSVSREKKESFPLTVTSAQKNPTAFYLCASSFERERDSSSYNEQFFGPGTRLTVL.